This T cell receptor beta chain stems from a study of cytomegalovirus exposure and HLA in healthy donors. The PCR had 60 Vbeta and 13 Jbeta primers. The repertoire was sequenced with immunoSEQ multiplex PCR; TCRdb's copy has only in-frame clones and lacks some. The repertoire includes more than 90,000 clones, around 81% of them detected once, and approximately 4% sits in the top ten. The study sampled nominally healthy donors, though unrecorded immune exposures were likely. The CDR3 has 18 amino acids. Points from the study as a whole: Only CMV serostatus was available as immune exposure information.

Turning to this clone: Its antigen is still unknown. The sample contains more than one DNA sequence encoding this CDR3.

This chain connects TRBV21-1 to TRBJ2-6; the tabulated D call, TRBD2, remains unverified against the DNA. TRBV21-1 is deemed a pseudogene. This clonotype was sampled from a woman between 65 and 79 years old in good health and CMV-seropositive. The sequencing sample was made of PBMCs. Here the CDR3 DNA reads TGTGCCAGCACCCGTACTAGCGGGAGGGCCTTTGGGGCCAACGTCCTGACTTTT. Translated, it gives CASTRTSGRAFGANVLTF.